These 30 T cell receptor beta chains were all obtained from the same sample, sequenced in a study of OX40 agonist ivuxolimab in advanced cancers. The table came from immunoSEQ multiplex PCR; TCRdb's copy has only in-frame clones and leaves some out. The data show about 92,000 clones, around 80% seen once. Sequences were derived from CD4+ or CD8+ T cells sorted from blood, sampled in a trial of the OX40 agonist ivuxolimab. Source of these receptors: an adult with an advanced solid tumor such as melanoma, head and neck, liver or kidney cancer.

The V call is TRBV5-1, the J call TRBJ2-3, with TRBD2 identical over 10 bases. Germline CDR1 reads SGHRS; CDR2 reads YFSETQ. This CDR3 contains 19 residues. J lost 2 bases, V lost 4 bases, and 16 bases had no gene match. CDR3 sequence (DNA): TGCGCCAGCAGCGTCGGGGGCCCTCTAGCGGGGGCCCTCACAGATACGCAGTATTTT. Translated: CASSVGGPLAGALTDTQYF.

The CDR3 protein is CASSRAVGVNEQYF. CDR3 DNA sequence: TGTGCCAGCAGCCGAGCTGTAGGGGTAAACGAGCAGTACTTC. The chain has TRBV6-5 and TRBJ2-7, with a tentative D call TRBD1 (5 bases). This CDR3 has 14 residues. The ends were cut back, 6 bases at V and 5 bases at J, with 17 bases in the middle. The germline CDR1 and CDR2 sequences are MNHEY and SVGAGI.

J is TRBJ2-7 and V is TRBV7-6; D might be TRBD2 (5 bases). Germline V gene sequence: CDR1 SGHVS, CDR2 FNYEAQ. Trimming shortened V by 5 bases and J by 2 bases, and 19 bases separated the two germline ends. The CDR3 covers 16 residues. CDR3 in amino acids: CASSPFRRPGTYEQYF. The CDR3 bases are TGTGCCAGCAGCCCGTTCCGGCGCCCGGGAACCTACGAGCAGTACTTC. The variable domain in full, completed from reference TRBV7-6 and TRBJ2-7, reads GAGVSQSPRYKVTKRGQDVALRCDPISGHVSLYWYRQALGQGPEFLTYFNYEAQQDKSGLPNDRFSAERPEGSISTLTIQRTEQRDSAMYRCASSPFRRPGTYEQYFGPGTRLTVT.

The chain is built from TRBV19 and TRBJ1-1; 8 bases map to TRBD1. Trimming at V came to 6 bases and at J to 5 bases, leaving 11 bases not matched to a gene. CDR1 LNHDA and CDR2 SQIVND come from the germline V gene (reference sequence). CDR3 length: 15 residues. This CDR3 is CASRPGGRLGTEAFF. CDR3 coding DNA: TGTGCCAGTAGGCCAGGGGGCAGGCTGGGGACTGAAGCTTTCTTT.

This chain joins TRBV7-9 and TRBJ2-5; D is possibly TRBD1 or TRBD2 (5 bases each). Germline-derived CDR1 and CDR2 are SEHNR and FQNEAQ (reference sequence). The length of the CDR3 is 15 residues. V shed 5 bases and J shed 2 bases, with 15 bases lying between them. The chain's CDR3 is CASSTWDRLQETQYF. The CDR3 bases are TGTGCCAGCAGCACGTGGGACCGTCTGCAAGAGACCCAGTACTTC.

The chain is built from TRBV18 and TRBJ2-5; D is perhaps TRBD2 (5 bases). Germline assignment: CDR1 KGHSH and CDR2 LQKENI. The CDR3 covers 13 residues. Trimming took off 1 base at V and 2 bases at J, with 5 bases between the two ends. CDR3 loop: CASSPRRQETQYF. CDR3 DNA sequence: TGTGCCAGCTCACCACGGAGGCAAGAGACCCAGTACTTC. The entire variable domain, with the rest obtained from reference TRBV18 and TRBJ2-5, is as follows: NAGVMQNPRHLVRRRGQEARLRCSPMKGHSHVYWYRQLPEEGLKFMVYLQKENIIDESGMPKERFSAEFPKEGPSILRIQQVVRGDSAAYFCASSPRRQETQYFGPGTRLLVL.

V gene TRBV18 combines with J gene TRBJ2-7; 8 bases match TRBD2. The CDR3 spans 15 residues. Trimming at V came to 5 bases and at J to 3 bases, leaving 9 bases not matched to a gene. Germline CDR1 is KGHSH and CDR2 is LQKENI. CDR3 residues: CASSTNSGAFYEQYF. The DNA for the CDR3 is TGTGCCAGCTCAACGAATAGCGGGGCGTTCTACGAGCAGTACTTC. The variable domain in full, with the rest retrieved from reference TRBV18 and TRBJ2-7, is NAGVMQNPRHLVRRRGQEARLRCSPMKGHSHVYWYRQLPEEGLKFMVYLQKENIIDESGMPKERFSAEFPKEGPSILRIQQVVRGDSAAYFCASSTNSGAFYEQYFGPGTRLTVT.

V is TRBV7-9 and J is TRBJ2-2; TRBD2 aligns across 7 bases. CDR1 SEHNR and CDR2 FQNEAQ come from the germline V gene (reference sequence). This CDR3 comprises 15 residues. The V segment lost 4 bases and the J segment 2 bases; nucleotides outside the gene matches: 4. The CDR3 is CASSSGGINTGELFF. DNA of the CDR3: TGTGCCAGCAGCTCGGGGGGTATCAACACCGGGGAGCTGTTTTTT.

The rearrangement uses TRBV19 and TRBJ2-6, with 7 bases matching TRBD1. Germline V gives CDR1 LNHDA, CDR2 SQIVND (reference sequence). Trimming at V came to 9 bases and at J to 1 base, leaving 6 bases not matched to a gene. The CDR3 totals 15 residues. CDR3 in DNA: TGTGCCAGGGGACAGAATGTGTCTGGGGCCAACGTCCTGACTTTC. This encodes CARGQNVSGANVLTF.

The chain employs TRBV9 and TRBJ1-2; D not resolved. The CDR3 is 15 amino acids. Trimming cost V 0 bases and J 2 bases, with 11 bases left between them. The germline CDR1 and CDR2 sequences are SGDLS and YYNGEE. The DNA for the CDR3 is TGTGCCAGCAGCGTAGACTCGCGGGTGAACTATGGCTACACCTTC. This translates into CASSVDSRVNYGYTF.

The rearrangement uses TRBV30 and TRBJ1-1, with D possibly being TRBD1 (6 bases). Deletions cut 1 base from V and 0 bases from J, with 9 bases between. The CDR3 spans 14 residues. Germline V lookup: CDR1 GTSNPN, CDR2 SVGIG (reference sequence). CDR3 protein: CAWSGTDLNTEAFF. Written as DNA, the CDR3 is TGTGCCTGGAGTGGGACAGACCTGAACACTGAAGCTTTCTTT.

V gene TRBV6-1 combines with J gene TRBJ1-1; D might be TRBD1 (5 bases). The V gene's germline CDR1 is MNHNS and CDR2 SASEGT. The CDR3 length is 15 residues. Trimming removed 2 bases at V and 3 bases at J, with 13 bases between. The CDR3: CASSELRGMHTEAFF. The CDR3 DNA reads TGTGCCAGCAGTGAATTGCGGGGGATGCACACTGAAGCTTTCTTT.

The CDR3 DNA reads TGTGCCTGGGGGGCTGAAAATCAGCCCCAGCATTTT. It encodes CAWGAENQPQHF. The gene calls are TRBV30 and TRBJ1-5, with D maybe TRBD1 (5 bases). Trimming removed 5 bases from V and 4 bases from J, with 9 bases in between. CDR1 and CDR2 (germline): GTSNPN, SVGIG (reference sequence). The CDR3 is 12 amino acids.

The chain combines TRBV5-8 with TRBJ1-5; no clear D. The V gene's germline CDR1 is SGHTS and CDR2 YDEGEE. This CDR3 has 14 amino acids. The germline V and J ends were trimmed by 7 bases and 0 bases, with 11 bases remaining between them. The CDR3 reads CASGEGYSNQPQHF. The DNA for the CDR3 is TGTGCCAGCGGAGAAGGGTATAGCAATCAGCCCCAGCATTTT.

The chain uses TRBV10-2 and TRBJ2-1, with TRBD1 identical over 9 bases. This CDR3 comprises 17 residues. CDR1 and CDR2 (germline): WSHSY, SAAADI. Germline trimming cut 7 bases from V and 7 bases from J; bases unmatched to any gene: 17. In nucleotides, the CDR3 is TGCGCCAGCACCCCACAGGGGGCGATTTTGGTCAAGAATGAGCAGTTCTTC. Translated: CASTPQGAILVKNEQFF.

CDR3 region: CASSSGAFSSSYEQYF. The CDR3, as DNA: TGTGCCAGCAGTAGCGGGGCCTTCTCCAGCTCCTACGAGCAGTACTTC. This rearrangement joins TRBV27 to TRBJ2-7; 7 bases match TRBD2. Germline CDR1 is MNHEY and CDR2 is SMNVEV (reference sequence). The CDR3 contains 16 residues. V lost 5 bases to trimming and J lost 0 bases; unmatched junction nucleotides: 10.

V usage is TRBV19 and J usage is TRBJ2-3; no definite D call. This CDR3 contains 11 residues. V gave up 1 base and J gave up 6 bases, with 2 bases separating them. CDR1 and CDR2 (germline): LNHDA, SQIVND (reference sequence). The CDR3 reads CASSIADTQYF. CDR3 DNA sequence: TGTGCCAGTAGTATAGCGGATACGCAGTATTTT.

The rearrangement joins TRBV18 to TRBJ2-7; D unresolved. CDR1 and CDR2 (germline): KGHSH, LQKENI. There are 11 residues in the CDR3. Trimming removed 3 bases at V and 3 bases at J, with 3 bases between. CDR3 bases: TGTGCCAGCTCACCCCGCTACGAGCAGTACTTC. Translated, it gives CASSPRYEQYF.

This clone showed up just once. The CDR3 reads CASTPPGQFVDEQFF. In nucleotides, the CDR3 is TGTGCCAGCACTCCTCCGGGACAGTTCGTTGATGAGCAGTTCTTC. The chain is built from TRBV5-6 and TRBJ2-1; TRBD1 aligns across 7 bases. Germline V gene data show CDR1 as SGHDT and CDR2 as YYEEEE. J was trimmed by 8 bases and V by 6 bases; bases with no gene match: 14. This CDR3 is built from 15 residues.

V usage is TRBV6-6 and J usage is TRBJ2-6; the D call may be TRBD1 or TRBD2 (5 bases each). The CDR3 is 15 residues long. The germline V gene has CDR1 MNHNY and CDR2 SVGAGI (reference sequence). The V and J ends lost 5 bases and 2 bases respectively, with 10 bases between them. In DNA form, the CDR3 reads TGTGCCAGCAGTAAGAGGGACCCTGGGGCCAACGTCCTGACTTTC. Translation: CASSKRDPGANVLTF.

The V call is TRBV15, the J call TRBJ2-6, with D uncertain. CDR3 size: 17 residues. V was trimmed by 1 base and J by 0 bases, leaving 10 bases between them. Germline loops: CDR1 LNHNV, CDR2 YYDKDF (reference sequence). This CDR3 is CATSRAPTVSGANVLTF. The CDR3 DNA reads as TGTGCCACCAGCAGAGCCCCCACAGTCTCTGGGGCCAACGTCCTGACTTTC. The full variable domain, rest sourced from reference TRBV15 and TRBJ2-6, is DAMVIQNPRYQVTQFGKPVTLSCSQTLNHNVMYWYQQKSSQAPKLLFHYYDKDFNNEADTPDNFQSRRPNTSFCFLDIRSPGLGDTAMYLCATSRAPTVSGANVLTFGAGSRLTVL.

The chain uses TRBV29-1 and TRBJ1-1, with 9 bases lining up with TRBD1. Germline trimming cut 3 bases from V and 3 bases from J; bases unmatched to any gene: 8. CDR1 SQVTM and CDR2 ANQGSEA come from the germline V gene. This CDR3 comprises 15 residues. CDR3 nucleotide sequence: TGCAGCGTTGACCCTAGGGACAGGGCTGACACTGAAGCTTTCTTT. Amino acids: CSVDPRDRADTEAFF.

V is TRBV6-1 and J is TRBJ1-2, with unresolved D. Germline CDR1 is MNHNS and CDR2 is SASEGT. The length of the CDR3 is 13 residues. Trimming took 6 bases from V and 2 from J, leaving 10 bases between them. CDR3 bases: TGTGCCAGCAGCCTGGAGGCGAACTATGGCTACACCTTC. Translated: CASSLEANYGYTF.

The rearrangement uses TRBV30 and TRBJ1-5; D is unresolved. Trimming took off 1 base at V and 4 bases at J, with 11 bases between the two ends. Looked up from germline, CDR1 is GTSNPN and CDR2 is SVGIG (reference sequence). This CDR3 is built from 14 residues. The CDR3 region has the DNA TGTGCCTGGAGTGGCGAACAGATTAATCAGCCCCAGCATTTT. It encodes CAWSGEQINQPQHF.

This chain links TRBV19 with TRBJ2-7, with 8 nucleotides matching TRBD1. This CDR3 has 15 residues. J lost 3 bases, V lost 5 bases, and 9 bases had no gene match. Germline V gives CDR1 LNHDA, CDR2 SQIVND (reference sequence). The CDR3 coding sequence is TGTGCCAGTAGTCAGGGGGCGCGGTGGGGCTACGAGCAGTACTTC. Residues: CASSQGARWGYEQYF.

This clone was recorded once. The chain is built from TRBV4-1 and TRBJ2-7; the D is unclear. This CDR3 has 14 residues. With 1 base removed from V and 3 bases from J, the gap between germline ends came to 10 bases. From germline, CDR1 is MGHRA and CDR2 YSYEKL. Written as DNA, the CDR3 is TGCGCCAGCAGCCAAGCCCACAACTACTACGAGCAGTACTTC. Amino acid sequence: CASSQAHNYYEQYF.

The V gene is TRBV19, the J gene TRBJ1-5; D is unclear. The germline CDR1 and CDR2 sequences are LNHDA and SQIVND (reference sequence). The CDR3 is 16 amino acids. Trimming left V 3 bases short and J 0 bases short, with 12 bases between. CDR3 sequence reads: CASSMETLFSNQPQHF. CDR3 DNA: TGTGCCAGTAGTATGGAGACCCTTTTTAGCAATCAGCCCCAGCATTTT.

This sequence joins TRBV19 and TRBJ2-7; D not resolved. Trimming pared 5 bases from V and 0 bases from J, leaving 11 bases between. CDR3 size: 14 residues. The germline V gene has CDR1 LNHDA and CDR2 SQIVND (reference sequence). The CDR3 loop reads CASSFHLSSYEQYF. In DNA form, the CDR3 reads TGTGCCAGTAGTTTTCACCTCAGCTCCTACGAGCAGTACTTC. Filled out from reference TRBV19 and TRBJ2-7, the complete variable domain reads DGGITQSPKYLFRKEGQNVTLSCEQNLNHDAMYWYRQDPGQGLRLIYYSQIVNDFQKGDIAEGYSVSREKKESFPLTVTSAQKNPTAFYLCASSFHLSSYEQYFGPGTRLTVT.

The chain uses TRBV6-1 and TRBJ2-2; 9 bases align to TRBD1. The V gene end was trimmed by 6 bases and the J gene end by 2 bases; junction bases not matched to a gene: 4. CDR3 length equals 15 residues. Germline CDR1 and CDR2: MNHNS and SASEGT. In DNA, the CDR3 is TGTGCCAGCAGAGCGGGACAGGGAAACACCGGGGAGCTGTTTTTT. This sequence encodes CASRAGQGNTGELFF.

Here the CDR3 reads CASSKAPGSTDTQYF. The DNA of the CDR3 is TGTGCCAGCAGCAAAGCTCCAGGAAGCACAGATACGCAGTATTTT. The rearrangement uses TRBV21-1 and TRBJ2-3; the table's D call of TRBD1 was not tested on the DNA. TRBV21-1 constitutes a pseudogene. CDR3 length equals 15 residues.